This T cell receptor beta chain was recovered during a study of neoadjuvant anti-PD-1 for oral cavity cancer. Assay used: immunoSEQ multiplex PCR; TCRdb lists only in-frame clones, some missing. Of tens of thousands of clones in the sample, 86% were seen once. This clone was counted a few times. Looked up from germline, CDR1 is GTSNPN and CDR2 is SVGIG (reference sequence). The germline V and J ends were trimmed by 0 bases and 8 bases, with 5 bases remaining between them. The CDR3 consists of 11 residues. Time point noted: after neoadjuvant nivolumab, at surgical resection. This TCR came from a person aged 35-80 years with oral cavity squamous cell carcinoma. V usage is TRBV30 and J usage is TRBJ2-1; D is undetermined. The sequencing here drew on PBMCs, taken after nivolumab (anti-PD-1) treatment. The CDR3 spells CAWSVLDEQFF. In DNA, the CDR3 is TGTGCCTGGAGTGTACTGGATGAGCAGTTCTTC.